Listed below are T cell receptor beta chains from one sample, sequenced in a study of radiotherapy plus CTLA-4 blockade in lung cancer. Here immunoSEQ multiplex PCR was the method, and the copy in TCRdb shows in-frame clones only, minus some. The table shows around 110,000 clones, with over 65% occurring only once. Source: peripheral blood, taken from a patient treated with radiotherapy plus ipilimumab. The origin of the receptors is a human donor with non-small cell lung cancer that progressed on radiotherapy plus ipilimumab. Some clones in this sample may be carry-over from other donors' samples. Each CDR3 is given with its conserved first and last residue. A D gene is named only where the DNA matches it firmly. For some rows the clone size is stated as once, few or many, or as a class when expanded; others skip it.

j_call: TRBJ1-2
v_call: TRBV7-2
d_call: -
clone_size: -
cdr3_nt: TGTGCCAGCAGCCAAAGGGACTTACCATCTGGCTACACCTTC
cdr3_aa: CASSQRDLPSGYTF

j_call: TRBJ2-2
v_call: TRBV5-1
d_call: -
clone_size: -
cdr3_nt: TGCGCCAGCAGCTTATACGGGACAACTGGCGGGGAGCTGTTTTTT
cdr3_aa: CASSLYGTTGGELFF

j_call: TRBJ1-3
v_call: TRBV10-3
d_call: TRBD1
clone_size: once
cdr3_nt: TGTGCCATCAGTAGGACAGGCTCCGGAGGAAACACCATATATTTT
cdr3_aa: CAISRTGSGGNTIYF

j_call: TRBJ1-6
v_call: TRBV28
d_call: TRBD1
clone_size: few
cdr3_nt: TGTGCCAGCGGTTGGGGACAGGGGTATTCACCCCTCCACTTT
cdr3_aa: CASGWGQGYSPLHF

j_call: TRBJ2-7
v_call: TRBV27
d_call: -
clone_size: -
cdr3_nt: TGTGCCAGCAGGGGCGGGCTCCACTCCTACGAGCAGTACTTC
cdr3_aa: CASRGGLHSYEQYF

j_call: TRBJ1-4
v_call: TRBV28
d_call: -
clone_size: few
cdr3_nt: TGTGCCAGCAGTACTCCGGGACTAGGGGAAAAACTGTTTTTT
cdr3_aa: CASSTPGLGEKLFF

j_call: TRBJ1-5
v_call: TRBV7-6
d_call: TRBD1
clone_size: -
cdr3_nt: TGTGCCAGCAGTTCCGGGACAGAAGATCAGCCCCAGCATTTT
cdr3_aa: CASSSGTEDQPQHF

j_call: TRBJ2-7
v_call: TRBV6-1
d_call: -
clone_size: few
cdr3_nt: TGTGCCAGCATTAAGGGTCTCGGGGTTACCTACGAGCAGTACTTC
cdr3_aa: CASIKGLGVTYEQYF

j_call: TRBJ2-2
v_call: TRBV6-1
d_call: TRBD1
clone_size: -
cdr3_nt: TGTGCCAGCAGGGGACAGACGAACACCGGGGAGCTGTTTTTT
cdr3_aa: CASRGQTNTGELFF

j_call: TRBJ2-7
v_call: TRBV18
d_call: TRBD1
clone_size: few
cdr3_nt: TGTGCCAGCTCACAAGGGACAGCTTCCTACGAGCAGTACTTC
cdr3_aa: CASSQGTASYEQYF